This TCR beta chain came from a study of neurological immune-mediated disorders. This clonotype was seen at least ten times. The cDNA was synthesized by means of template-switch 5'RACE, which was carried out with 10-nucleotide random UMIs. TCRdb re-called the 5' RACE reads with MiXCR, one entry per CDR3 protein. Counted here are approximately 30,000 distinct CDR3 sequences, about 6.9% occurring once; the ten biggest clones make up about 8.3%. The sample was PBMCs. This TCR was recovered from a woman between 50 and 59 years old in good health.

The DNA for the CDR3 is TGTGCCAGCAGCCTGACTAGCGGGACCCCCCGAGGAGAGACCCAGTACTTC. Amino acid sequence: CASSLTSGTPRGETQYF. This chain connects TRBV27 to TRBJ2-5; 11 bases are shared with TRBD2. The CDR3 extends over 17 amino acids. From germline, CDR1 is MNHEY and CDR2 SMNVEV (reference sequence). V lost 6 bases and J lost 4; bases outside the gene matches: 13.